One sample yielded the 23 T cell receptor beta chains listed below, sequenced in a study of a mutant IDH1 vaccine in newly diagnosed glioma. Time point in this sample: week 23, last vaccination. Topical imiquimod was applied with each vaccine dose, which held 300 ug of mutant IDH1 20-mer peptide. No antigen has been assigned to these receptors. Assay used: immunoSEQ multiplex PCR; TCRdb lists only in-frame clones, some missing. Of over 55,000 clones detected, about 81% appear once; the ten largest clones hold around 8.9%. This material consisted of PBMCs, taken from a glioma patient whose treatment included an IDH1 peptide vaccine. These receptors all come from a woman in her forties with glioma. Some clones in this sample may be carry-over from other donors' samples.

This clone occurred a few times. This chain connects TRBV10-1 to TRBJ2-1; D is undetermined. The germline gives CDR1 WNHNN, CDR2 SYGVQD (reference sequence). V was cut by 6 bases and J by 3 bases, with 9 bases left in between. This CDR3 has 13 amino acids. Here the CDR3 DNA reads TGCGCCAGCAGACTTGACAACTACAATGAGCAGTTCTTC. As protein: CASRLDNYNEQFF.

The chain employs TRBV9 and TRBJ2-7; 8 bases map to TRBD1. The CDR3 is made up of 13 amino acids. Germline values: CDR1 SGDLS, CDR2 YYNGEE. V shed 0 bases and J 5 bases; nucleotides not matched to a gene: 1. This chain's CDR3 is CASSVGTGNEQYF. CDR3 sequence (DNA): TGTGCCAGCAGCGTAGGGACAGGGAACGAGCAGTACTTC.

The CDR3 DNA reads as TGCGCCAGCAGCTTGGTGGGAGGGGGACGAAACACCATATATTTT. Translation: CASSLVGGGRNTIYF. This sequence joins TRBV5-1 and TRBJ1-3; D may be TRBD1 (6 bases). The CDR3 consists of 15 residues. CDR1 is SGHRS and CDR2 is YFSETQ in the germline V gene. The ends were cut back, 0 bases at V and 5 bases at J, with 12 bases in the middle.

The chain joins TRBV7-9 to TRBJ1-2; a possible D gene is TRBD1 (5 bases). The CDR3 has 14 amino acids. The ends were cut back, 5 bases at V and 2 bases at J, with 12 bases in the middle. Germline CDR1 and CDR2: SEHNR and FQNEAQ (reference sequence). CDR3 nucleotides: TGTGCCAGCAGCCCCCGGACACCCAACTATGGCTACACCTTC. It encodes CASSPRTPNYGYTF.

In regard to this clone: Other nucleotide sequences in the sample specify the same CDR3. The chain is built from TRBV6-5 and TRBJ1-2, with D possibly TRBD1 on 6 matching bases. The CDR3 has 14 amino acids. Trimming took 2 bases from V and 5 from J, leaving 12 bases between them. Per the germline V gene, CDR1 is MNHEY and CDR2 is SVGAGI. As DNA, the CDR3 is TGTGCCAGCAGTTACGGTGGCAGGGGTTATGGCTACACCTTC. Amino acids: CASSYGGRGYGYTF.

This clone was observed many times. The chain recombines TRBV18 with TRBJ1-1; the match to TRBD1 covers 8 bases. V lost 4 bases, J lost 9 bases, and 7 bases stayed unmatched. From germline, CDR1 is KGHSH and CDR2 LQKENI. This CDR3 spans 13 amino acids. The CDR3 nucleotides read TGTGCCAGCTCACGAGGGACAGGAGAAAAAGCTTTCTTT. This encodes CASSRGTGEKAFF.

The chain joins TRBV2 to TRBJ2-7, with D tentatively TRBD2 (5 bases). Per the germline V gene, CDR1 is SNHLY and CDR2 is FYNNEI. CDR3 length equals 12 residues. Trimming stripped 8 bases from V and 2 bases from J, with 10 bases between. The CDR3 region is CASRAGAYEQYF. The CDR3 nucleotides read TGTGCCAGCCGGGCGGGTGCCTACGAGCAGTACTTC. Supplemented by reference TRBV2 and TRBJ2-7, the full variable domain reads EPEVTQTPSHQVTQMGQEVILRCVPISNHLYFYWYRQILGQKVEFLVSFYNNEISEKSEIFDDQFSVERPDGSNFTLKIRSTKLEDSAMYFCASRAGAYEQYFGPGTRLTVT.

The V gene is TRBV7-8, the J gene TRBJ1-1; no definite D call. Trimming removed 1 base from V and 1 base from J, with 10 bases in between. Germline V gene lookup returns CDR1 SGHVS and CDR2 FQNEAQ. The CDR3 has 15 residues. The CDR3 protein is CASSLGATRNTEAFF. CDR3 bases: TGTGCCAGCAGCTTAGGGGCTACACGGAACACTGAAGCTTTCTTT.

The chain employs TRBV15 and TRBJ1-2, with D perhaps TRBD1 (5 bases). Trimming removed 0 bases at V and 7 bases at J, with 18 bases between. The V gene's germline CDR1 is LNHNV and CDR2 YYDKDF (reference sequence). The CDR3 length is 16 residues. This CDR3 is CATSRDGSVTGPGYTF. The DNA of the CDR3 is TGTGCCACCAGCAGAGATGGGTCAGTAACGGGGCCTGGCTACACCTTC.

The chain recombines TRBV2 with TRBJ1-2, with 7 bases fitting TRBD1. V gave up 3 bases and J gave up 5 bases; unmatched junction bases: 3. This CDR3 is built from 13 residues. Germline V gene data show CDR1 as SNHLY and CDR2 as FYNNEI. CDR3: CASSEDRTYGYTF. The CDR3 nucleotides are TGTGCCAGCAGTGAGGACAGGACTTATGGCTACACCTTC.

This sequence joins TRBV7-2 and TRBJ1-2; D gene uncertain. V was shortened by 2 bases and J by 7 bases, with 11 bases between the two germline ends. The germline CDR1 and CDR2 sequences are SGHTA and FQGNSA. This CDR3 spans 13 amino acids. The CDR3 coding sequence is TGTGCCAGCAGCTTACCCTGGACGGCTGGCTACACCTTC. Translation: CASSLPWTAGYTF.

CDR3 in amino acids: CASSESAPGTGLDEQYF. The CDR3 DNA sequence: TGCGCCAGCAGTGAGTCGGCCCCCGGGACAGGGTTAGACGAGCAGTACTTC. The rearrangement uses TRBV10-1 and TRBJ2-7; 9 positions match TRBD1. J was trimmed by 5 bases and V by 0 bases; bases with no gene match: 11. The CDR3 consists of 17 residues. CDR1 and CDR2 (germline): WNHNN, SYGVQD (reference sequence).

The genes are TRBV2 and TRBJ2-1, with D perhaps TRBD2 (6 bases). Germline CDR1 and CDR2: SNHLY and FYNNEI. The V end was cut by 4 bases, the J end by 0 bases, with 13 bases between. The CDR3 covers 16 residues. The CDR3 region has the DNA TGTGCCAGCAGTGCCCTAGCGTGGAGCTCCTACAATGAGCAGTTCTTC. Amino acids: CASSALAWSSYNEQFF.

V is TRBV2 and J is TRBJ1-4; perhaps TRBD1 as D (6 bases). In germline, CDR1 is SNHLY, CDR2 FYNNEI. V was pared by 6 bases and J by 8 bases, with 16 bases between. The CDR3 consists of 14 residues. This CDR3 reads CASSLTGLGEKLFF. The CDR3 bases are TGTGCCAGCAGCTTAACAGGGTTGGGAGAAAAACTGTTTTTT.

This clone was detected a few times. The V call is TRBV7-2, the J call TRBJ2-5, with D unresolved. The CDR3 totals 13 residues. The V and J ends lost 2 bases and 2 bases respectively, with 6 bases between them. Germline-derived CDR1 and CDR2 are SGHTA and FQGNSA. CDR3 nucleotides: TGTGCCAGCAGCTTAACCCGGCAAGAGACCCAGTACTTC. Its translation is CASSLTRQETQYF.

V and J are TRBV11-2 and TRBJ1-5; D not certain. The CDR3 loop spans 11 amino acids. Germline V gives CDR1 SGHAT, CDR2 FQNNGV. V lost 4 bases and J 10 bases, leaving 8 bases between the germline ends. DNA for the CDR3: TGTGCCAGCAGCTCTAGATATCCCCAGCATTTT. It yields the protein CASSSRYPQHF.

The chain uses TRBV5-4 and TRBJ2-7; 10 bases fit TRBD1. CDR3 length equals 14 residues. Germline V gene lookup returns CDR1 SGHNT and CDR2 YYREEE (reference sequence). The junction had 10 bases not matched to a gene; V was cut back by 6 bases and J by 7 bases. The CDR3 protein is CASTPGTGVGEQYF. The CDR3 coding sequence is TGTGCCAGCACCCCCGGGACAGGGGTGGGGGAGCAGTACTTC.

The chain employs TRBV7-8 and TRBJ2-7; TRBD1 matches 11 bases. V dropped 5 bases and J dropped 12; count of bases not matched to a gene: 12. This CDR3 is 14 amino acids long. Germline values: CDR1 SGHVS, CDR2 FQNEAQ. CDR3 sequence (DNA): TGTGCCAGCAGCACCAGGGACAGGGGGGGAGGGCGGTACTTC. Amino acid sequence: CASSTRDRGGGRYF.

The CDR3 DNA reads TGTGCCAGCAGCCCTAGACAGAAACCTTACGAGCAGTACTTC. Translating it yields CASSPRQKPYEQYF. This rearrangement joins TRBV7-9 to TRBJ2-7, with a weak D call TRBD1 (5 bases). The germline gives CDR1 SEHNR, CDR2 FQNEAQ (reference sequence). V lost 5 bases, J lost 4 bases, and 15 bases lay in between. The CDR3 length is 14 residues.

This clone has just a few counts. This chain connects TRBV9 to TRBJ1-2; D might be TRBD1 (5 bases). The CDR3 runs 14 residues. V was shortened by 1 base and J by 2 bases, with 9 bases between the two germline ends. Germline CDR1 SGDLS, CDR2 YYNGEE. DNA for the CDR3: TGTGCCAGCAGCGTATCGTCAGGGAACTATGGCTACACCTTC. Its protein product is CASSVSSGNYGYTF.

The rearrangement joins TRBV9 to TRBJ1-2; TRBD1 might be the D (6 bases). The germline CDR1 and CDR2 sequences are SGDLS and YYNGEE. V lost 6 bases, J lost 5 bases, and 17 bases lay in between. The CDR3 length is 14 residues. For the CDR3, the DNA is TGTGCCAGCACCCCACGGCAGGGACATTATGGCTACACCTTC. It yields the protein CASTPRQGHYGYTF.

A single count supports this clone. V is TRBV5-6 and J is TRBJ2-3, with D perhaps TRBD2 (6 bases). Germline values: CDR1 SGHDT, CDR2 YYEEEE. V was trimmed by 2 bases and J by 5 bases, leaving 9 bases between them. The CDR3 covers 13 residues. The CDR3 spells CASSFSGGDTQYF. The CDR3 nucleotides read TGTGCCAGCAGCTTTAGCGGTGGAGATACGCAGTATTTT.

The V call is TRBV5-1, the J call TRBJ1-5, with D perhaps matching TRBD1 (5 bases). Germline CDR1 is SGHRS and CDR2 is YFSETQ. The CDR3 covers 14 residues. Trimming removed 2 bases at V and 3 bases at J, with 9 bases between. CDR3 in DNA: TGCGCCAGCAGCTTCGAGGGACCCAATCAGCCCCAGCATTTT. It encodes CASSFEGPNQPQHF. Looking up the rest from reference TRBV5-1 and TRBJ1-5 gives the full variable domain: KAGVTQTPRYLIKTRGQQVTLSCSPISGHRSVSWYQQTPGQGLQFLFEYFSETQRNKGNFPGRFSGRQFSNSRSEMNVSTLELGDSALYLCASSFEGPNQPQHFGDGTRLSIL.